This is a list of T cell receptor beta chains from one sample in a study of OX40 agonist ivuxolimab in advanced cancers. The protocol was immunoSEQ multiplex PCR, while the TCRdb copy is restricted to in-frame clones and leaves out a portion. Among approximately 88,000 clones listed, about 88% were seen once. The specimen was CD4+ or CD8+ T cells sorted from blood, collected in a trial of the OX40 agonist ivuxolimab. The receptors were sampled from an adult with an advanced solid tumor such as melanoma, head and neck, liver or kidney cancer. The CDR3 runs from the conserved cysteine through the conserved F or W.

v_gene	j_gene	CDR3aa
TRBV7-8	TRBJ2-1	CASSPWDYKQFF
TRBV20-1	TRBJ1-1	CSAQGATEAFF
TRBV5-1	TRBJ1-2	CASSFGGSHLDGYTF
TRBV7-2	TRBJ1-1	CASREVTGYTEAFF
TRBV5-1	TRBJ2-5	CASRGLPRQETQYF
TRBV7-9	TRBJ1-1	CASSQPGLGSGTEAFF
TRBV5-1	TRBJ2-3	CASSLWQLGTGVKDTQYF
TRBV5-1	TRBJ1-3	CASSNGNSGNTIYF
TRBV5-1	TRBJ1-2	CASSRDGDYGYTF
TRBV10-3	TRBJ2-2	CAIRMAGPGQNTGELFF
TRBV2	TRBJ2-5	CASSADRPQETQYF
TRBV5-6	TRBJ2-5	CASSLMGGETQYF
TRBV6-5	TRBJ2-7	CASSHRDRGVYEQYF
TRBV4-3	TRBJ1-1	CASSQGAPPLVAEAFF
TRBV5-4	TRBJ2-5	CASSGSRGEETQYF
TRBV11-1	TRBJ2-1	CASRTGSPNEQFF
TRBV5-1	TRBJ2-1	CASSFGRGNEQFF
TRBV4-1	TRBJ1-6	CASSRTGPDSPLHF
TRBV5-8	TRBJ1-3	CASTLTGTSGNTIYF
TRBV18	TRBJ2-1	CASSPNYSPNNEQFF
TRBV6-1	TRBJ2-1	CASSELAGSGEQFF
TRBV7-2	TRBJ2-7	CASSARDRGLRGYSYEQYF
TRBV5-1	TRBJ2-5	CASSSWGVQETQYF
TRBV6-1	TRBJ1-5	CASSERSGHSNQPQHF
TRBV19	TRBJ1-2	CASTTPGRPAGYTF
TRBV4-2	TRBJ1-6	CASSQVGDRYNSPLHF
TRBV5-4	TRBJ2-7	CASSLGLAGTYEQYF
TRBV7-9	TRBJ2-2	CASSQRSRGSGTGELFF
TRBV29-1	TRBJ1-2	CSVEPTGRYGYTF
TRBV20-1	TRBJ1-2	CSTGGTYGYTF
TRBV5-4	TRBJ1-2	CASSLVGGPYTF
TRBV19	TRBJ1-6	CASNAQGSYNSPLHF
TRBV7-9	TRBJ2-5	CASSLDLAAQETQYF
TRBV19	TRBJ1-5	CASSKEVAQPQHF
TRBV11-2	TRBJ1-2	CASSFYITYGYTF
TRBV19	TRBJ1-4	CASSTPPGQGATNEKLFF
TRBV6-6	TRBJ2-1	CAHKGGGDHNEQFF
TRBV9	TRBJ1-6	CASSAHGRDSSYNSPLHF
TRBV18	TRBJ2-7	CASSPQSGGASYEQYF
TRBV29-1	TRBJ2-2	CSVARQGATGELFF
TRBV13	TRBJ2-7	CASSRTGDEQYF
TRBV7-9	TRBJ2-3	CASSRHLAVVEGDTQYF
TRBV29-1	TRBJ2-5	CSFQARPEETQYF